This TCR beta chain was found in a study of T cell responses to AZD1222 COVID-19 vaccine. Study-level results: Most donors were white British and more were female, and clonal diversity was possibly underestimated. CD4 TCRs covered the whole spike, strongest at regions 160-218 and 743-854. The repertoires were collected only after the peak T cell response.

Assay: immunoSEQ multiplex PCR; the TCRdb copy retains only in-frame clones and omits some. The data contain some 74,000 clones, nearly 90% of them singletons. This clone was seen more than once but under ten times. Its antigen is unidentified. Combined were second doses at about 4 or about 12 weeks. The source of this sequence is an adult who received the AZD1222 COVID-19 vaccine. The sample in question was peripheral blood, obtained 28 days after the second AZD1222 dose.

The chain's CDR3 is CASSPSWDRGYEAFF. CDR3 in DNA: TGTGCCAGCTCACCAAGTTGGGACAGGGGCTATGAAGCTTTCTTT. The gene calls are TRBV18 and TRBJ1-1; 10 bases map to TRBD1. Unmatched junction bases numbered 7, after V lost 2 bases and J lost 7 bases. Germline CDR1 and CDR2: KGHSH and LQKENI. The CDR3 is made up of 15 amino acids.